In its sample, the clone carrying this T cell receptor (beta chain) was seen a few times. This sample is drawn from a study of blood T cell repertoires in COVID-19. Background on the study: Material from acute and convalescent COVID-19 was sourced from the United States, Italy and Spain.

Original methodology: For nucleated cells, counts were estimated from reference gene primer amplification. Assay used: immunoSEQ multiplex PCR; TCRdb lists only in-frame clones, some missing. That table is the source of V, J and clone size, and D and trimming were worked out from the DNA. The top ten hold roughly 1.3% of the sample, which has hundreds of thousands of clones, more than 80% seen once. Looked up from germline, CDR1 is ENHRY and CDR2 is SYGVKD. The CDR3 consists of 15 residues. V shed 3 bases and J shed 7 bases, with 18 bases lying between them. Seattle cases were enrolled at active infection and followed longitudinally.

The rearrangement joins TRBV10-3 to TRBJ1-2; D unclear. The TCR comes from a woman in her 30s with COVID-19, enrolled during active disease. Sequencing was done on a sample of peripheral blood. This chain's CDR3 is CAISDEGRSHFGYTF. DNA of the CDR3: TGTGCCATCAGTGACGAGGGCCGGTCCCATTTTGGCTACACCTTC.